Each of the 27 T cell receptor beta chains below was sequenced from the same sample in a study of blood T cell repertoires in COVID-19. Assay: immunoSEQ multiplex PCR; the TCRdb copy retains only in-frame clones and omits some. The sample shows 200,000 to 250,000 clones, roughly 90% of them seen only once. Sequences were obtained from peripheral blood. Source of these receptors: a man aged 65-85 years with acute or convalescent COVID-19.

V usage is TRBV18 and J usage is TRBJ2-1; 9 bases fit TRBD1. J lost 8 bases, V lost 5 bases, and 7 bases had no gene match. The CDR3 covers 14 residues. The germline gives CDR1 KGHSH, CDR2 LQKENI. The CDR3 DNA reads TGTGCCAGCTCATCGGGACAGGGTATACATGAGCAGTTCTTC. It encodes CASSSGQGIHEQFF.

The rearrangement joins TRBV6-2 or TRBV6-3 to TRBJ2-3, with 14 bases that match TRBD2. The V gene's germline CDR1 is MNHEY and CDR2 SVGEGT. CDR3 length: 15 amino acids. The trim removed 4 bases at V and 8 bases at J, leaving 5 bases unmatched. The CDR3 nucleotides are TGTGCCAGCAGTTCTGGGACTAGCGGGAGTGGTACGCAGTATTTT. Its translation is CASSSGTSGSGTQYF.

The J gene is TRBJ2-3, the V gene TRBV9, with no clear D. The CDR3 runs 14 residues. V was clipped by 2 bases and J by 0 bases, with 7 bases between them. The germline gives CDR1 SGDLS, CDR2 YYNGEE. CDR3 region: CASSVGRSTDTQYF. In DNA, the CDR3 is TGTGCCAGCAGCGTGGGCAGAAGCACAGATACGCAGTATTTT.

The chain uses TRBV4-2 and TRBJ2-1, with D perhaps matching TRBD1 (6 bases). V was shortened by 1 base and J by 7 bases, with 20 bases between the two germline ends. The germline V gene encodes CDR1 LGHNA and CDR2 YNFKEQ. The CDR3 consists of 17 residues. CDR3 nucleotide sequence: TGTGCCAGCAGCCAAGGAGGACTGGGGGCTTCGTCGAATGAGCAGTTCTTC. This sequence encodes CASSQGGLGASSNEQFF.

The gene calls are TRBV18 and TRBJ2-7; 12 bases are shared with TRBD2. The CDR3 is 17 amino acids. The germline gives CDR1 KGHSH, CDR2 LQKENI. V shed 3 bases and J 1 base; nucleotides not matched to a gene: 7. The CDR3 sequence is CASSPGTSGLKSYEQYF. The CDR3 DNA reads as TGTGCCAGCTCACCCGGGACTAGCGGGCTAAAATCCTACGAGCAGTACTTC.

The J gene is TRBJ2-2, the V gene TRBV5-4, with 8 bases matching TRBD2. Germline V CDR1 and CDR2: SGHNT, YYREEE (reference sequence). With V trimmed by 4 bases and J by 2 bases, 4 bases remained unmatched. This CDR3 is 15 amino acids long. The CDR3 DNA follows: TGTGCCAGCAGCCCGGGAGGGTTCAACACCGGGGAGCTGTTTTTT. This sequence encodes CASSPGGFNTGELFF.

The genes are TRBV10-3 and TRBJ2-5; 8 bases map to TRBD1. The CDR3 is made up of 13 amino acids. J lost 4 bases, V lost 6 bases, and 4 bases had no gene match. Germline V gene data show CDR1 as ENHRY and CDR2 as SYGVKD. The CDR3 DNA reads TGTGCCATCAGGACAGGGGAAGGAGAGACCCAGTACTTC. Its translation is CAIRTGEGETQYF.

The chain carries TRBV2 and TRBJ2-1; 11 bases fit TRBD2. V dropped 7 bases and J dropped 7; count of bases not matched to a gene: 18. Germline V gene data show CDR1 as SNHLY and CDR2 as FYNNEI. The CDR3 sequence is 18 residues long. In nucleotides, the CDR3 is TGTGCCAGCACTACGCTTACGAAACTAGCGGGAGCGGGTAATGAGCAGTTCTTC. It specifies CASTTLTKLAGAGNEQFF.

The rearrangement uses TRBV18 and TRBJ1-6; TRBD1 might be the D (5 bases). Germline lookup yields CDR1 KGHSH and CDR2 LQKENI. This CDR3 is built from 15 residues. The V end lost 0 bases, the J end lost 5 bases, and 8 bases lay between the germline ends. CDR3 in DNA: TGTGCCAGCTCACCACCGGGGGGACATAATTCACCCCTCCACTTT. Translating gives CASSPPGGHNSPLHF.

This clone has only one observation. In DNA form, the CDR3 reads TGTGCCAGCAGCTTAGCGGTCAGCGGGACCTACGAGCAGTACTTC. This translates into CASSLAVSGTYEQYF. The chain joins TRBV11-2 to TRBJ2-7; 7 nucleotides match TRBD2. The CDR3 is 15 residues long. Germline CDR1 and CDR2: SGHAT and FQNNGV. V was clipped by 1 base and J by 2 bases; unmatched bases: 5.

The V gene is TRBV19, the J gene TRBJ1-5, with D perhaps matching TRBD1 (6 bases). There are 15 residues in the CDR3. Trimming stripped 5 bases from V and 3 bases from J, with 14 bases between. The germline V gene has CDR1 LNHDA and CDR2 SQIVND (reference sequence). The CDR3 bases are TGTGCCAGTAGTGGACAGCGAGGGGCCAATCAGCCCCAGCATTTT. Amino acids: CASSGQRGANQPQHF.

The chain's CDR3 is CASSSRPAGVNYGYTF. CDR3 DNA: TGTGCCAGCAGCTCACGCCCCGCAGGGGTTAACTATGGCTACACCTTC. This chain connects TRBV7-8 to TRBJ1-2; TRBD1 is a possible D gene (6 bases). Trimming removed 4 bases from V and 1 base from J, with 16 bases in between. Germline CDR1 reads SGHVS; CDR2 reads FQNEAQ. The CDR3 consists of 16 residues. Complete variable domain (other parts from reference TRBV7-8 and TRBJ1-2): GAGVSQSPRYKVAKRGQDVALRCDPISGHVSLFWYQQALGQGPEFLTYFQNEAQLDKSGLPSDRFFAERPEGSVSTLKIQRTQQEDSAVYLCASSSRPAGVNYGYTFGSGTRLTVV.

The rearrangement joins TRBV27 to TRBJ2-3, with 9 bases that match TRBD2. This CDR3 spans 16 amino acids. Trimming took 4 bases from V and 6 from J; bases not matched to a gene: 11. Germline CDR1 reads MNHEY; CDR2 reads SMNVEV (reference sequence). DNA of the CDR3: TGTGCCAGCAGTTCCCGAGGAGCGGGAGGTGGGGATACGCAGTATTTT. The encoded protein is CASSSRGAGGGDTQYF.

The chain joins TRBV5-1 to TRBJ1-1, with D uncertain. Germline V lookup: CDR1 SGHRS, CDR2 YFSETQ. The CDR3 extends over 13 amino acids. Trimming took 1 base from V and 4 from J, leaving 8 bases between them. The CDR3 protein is CASSLPPSTEAFF. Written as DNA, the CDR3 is TGCGCCAGCAGCTTGCCCCCGAGCACTGAAGCTTTCTTT.

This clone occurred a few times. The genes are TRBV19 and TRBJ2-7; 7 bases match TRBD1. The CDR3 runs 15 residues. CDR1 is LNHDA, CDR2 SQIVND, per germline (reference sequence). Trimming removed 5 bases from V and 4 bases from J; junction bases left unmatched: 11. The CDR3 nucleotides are TGTGCCAGTAGTCCAACGACAGGGATTTCTTACGAGCAGTACTTC. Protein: CASSPTTGISYEQYF.

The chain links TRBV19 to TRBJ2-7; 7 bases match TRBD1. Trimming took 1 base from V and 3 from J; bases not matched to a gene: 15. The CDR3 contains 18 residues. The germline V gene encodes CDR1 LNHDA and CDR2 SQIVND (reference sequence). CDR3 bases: TGTGCCAGTAGTATAGCCCGGTCGACAGGGACCCTACTCTACGAGCAGTACTTC. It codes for CASSIARSTGTLLYEQYF.

The CDR3 DNA is TGTGCCAGCAGTCTCCCCCCGGGACAGGGGGCGTACGAGCAGTACTTC. Its translation is CASSLPPGQGAYEQYF. J is TRBJ2-7 and V is TRBV27, with TRBD1 matching over 12 bases. The CDR3 loop spans 16 amino acids. The V gene end was trimmed by 5 bases and the J gene end by 4 bases; junction bases not matched to a gene: 9. The V gene's germline CDR1 is MNHEY and CDR2 SMNVEV (reference sequence).

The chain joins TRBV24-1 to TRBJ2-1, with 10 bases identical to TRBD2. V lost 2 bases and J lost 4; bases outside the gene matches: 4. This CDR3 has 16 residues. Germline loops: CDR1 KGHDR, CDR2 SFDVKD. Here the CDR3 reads CATSDSQREGYNEQFF. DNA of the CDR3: TGTGCCACCAGTGATTCACAGCGGGAGGGATACAATGAGCAGTTCTTC.

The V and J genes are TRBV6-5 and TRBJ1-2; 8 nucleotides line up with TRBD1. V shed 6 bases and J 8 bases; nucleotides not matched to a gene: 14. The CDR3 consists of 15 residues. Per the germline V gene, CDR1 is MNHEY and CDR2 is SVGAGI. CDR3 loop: CASRPTQGQVRGYTF. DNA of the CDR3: TGTGCCAGCAGACCAACCCAGGGACAGGTGCGGGGCTACACCTTC.

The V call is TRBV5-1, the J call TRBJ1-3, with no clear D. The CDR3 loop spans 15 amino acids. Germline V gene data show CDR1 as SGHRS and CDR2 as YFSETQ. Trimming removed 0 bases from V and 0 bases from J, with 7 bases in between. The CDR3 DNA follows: TGCGCCAGCAGCTTGGCGGGGAACTCTGGAAACACCATATATTTT. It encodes CASSLAGNSGNTIYF. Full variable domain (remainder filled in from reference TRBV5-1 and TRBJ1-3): KAGVTQTPRYLIKTRGQQVTLSCSPISGHRSVSWYQQTPGQGLQFLFEYFSETQRNKGNFPGRFSGRQFSNSRSEMNVSTLELGDSALYLCASSLAGNSGNTIYFGEGSWLTVV.

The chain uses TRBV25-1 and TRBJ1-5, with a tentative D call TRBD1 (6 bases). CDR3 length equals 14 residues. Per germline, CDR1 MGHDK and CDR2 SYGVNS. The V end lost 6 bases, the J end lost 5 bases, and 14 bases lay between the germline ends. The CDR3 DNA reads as TGTGCCAGCAGCCGAATGGGGGCCGATCAGCCCCAGCATTTT. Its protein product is CASSRMGADQPQHF.

The CDR3 DNA reads as TGCGCCAGCAGCCTACCCGCGGTTACCGGGGAGCTGTTTTTT. It encodes CASSLPAVTGELFF. The V and J genes are TRBV5-1 and TRBJ2-2; D is unclear. Per the germline V gene, CDR1 is SGHRS and CDR2 is YFSETQ. The V gene lost 4 bases and the J gene lost 5 bases, with 12 bases spanning the gap. This CDR3 has 14 amino acids.

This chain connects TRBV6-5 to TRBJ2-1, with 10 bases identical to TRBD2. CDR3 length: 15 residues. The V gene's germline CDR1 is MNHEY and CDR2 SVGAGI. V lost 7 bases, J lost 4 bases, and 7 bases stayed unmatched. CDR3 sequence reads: CASNSGRARYNEQFF. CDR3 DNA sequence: TGTGCCAGCAACAGCGGGAGGGCCCGGTACAATGAGCAGTTCTTC.

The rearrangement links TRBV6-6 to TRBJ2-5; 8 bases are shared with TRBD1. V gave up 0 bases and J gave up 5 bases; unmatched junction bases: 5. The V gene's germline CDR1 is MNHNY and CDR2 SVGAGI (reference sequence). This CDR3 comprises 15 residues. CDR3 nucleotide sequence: TGTGCCAGCAGTTACTCGGGTCAGGGGGCTGAGACCCAGTACTTC. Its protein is CASSYSGQGAETQYF.

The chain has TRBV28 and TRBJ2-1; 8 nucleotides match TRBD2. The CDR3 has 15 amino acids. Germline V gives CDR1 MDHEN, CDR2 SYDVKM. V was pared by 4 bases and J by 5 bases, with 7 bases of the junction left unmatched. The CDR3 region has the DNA TGTGCCAGCAGTTCACTAGCGGTTCTTGACAATGAGCAGTTCTTC. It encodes CASSSLAVLDNEQFF.

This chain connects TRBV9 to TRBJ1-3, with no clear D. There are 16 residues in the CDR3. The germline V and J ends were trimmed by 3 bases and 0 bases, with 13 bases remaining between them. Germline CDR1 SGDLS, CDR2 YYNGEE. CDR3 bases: TGTGCCAGCAGCGCCCCCGGGGATTTCTCTGGAAACACCATATATTTT. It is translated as CASSAPGDFSGNTIYF. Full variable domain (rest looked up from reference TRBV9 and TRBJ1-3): DSGVTQTPKHLITATGQRVTLRCSPRSGDLSVYWYQQSLDQGLQFLIQYYNGEERAKGNILERFSAQQFPDLHSELNLSSLELGDSALYFCASSAPGDFSGNTIYFGEGSWLTVV.

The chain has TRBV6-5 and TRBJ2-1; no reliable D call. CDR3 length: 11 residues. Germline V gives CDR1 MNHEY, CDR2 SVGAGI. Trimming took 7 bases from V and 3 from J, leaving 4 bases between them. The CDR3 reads CASTLYNEQFF. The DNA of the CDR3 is TGTGCCAGCACTCTCTACAATGAGCAGTTCTTC.